This TCR beta chain originates from a study of blood T cells in healthy people across ages. Alongside a J-beta primer mix, a sample-barcoded 5' primer served in a second PCR lasting about 7 to 12 cycles. TCRdb called the 5' RACE reads again in MiXCR, with one record for every CDR3 protein. The sample has 1.5 million to 2 million distinct CDR3 sequences; about 31% are singletons. In this sample, this clonotype turned up once. Germline V CDR1 and CDR2: MDHEN, SYDVKM. The CDR3 is 15 amino acids. The V call is TRBV28, the J call TRBJ2-5; the D gene is possibly TRBD1 (6 bases). The DNA end is more similar to TRBJ2-7, so the J call may be wrong. The TCR comes from a woman aged 30 to 39 in good health. The sequenced material came from blood. CDR3: CASRRNRAQHYEQYF. CDR3 DNA: TGTGCCAGCCGACGTAACAGGGCCCAGCATTACGAGCAGTACTTC.